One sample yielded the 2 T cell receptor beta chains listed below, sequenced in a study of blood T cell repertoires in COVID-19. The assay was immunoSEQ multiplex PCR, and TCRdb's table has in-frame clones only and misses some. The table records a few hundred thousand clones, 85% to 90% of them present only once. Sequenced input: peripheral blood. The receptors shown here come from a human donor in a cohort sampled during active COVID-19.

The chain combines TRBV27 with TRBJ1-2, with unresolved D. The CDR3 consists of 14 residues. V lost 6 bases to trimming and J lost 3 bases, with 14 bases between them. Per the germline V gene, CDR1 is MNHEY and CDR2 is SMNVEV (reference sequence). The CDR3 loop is CASSHSYEDYGYTF. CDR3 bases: TGTGCCAGCAGCCACTCGTACGAAGACTATGGCTACACCTTC.

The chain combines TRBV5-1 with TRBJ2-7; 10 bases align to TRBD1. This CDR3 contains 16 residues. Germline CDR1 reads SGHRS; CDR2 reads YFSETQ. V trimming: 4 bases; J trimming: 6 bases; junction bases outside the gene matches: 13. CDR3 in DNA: TGCGCCAGCAGCATGGTACAGGGACAGGGGCTTACCGAGCAGTACTTC. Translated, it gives CASSMVQGQGLTEQYF.